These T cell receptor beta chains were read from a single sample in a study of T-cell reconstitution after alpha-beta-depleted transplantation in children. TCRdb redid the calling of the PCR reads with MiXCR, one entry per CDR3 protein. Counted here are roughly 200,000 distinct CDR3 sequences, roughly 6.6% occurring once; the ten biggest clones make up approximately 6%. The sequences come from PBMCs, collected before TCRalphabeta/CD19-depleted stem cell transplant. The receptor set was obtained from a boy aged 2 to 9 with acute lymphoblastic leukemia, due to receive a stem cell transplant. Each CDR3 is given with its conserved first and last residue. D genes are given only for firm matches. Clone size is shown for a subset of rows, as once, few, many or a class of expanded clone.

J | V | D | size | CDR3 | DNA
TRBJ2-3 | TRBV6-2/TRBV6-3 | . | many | CASSTQTDTDTQYF | TGTGCCAGCAGTACACAGACGGACACGGATACGCAGTATTTT
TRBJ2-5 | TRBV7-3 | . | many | CASSLSRPRLGHRETQYF | TGTGCCAGCAGCTTAAGTCGCCCACGGTTAGGGCACCGGGAGACCCAGTACTTC
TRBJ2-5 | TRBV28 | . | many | CASSPTSKETQYF | TGTGCCAGCAGCCCGACTAGTAAAGAGACCCAGTACTTC
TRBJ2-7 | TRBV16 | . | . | CASSQLSFPGRYEQYF | TGTGCCAGCAGCCAATTATCCTTTCCAGGGCGATACGAGCAGTACTTC
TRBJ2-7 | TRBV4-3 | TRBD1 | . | CASSQEGTAGYEQYF | TGCGCCAGCAGCCAAGAGGGGACAGCTGGCTACGAGCAGTACTTC
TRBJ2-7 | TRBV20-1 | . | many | CSATDQSSYEQYF | TGCAGTGCTACCGACCAGAGCTCCTACGAGCAGTACTTC
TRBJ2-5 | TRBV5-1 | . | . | CASSLVPSTQETQYF | TGCGCCAGCAGCTTGGTTCCTTCCACACAAGAGACCCAGTACTTC
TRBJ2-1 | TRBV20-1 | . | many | CSATRGQNEQFF | TGCAGTGCTACCCGGGGCCAGAATGAGCAGTTCTTC
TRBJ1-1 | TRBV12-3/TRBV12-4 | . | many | CASTNRGGEAFF | TGTGCCAGCACCAACCGAGGGGGTGAAGCTTTCTTT
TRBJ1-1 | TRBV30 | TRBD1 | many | CAWLDRGNTEAFF | TGTGCCTGGCTAGACAGGGGGAACACTGAAGCTTTCTTT
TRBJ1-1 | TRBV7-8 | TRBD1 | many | CASRPTGGSTEAFF | TGTGCCAGCAGACCCACAGGGGGCAGCACTGAAGCTTTCTTT
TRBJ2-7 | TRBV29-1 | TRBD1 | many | CSAALDRGLDEQYF | TGCAGCGCTGCGCTGGACAGGGGGCTCGACGAGCAGTACTTC
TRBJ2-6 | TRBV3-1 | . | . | CASTPGGALSGANVLTF | TGTGCCAGCACCCCCGGCGGGGCCCTCTCTGGGGCCAACGTCCTGACTTTC
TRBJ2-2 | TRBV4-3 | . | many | CASSQDLGNGELFF | TGCGCCAGCAGCCAAGATCTGGGGAACGGGGAGCTGTTTTTT
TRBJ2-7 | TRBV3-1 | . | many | CASSQTLGREQYF | TGTGCCAGCAGCCAAACGCTAGGGAGGGAGCAGTACTTC
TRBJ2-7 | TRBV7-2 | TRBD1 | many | CASSSPGTGSYEQYF | TGTGCCAGCAGCTCGCCCGGGACAGGGTCGTACGAGCAGTACTTC
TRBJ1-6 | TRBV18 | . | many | CASSPLPVDRNSPLHF | TGTGCCAGCTCACCATTACCGGTGGACAGAAATTCACCCCTCCACTTT
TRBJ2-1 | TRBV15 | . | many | CATSRVPGDNSYNEQFF | TGTGCCACCAGCAGAGTCCCAGGGGATAACTCCTACAATGAGCAGTTCTTC
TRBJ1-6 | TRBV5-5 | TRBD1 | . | CASTPTGDHNSPLHF | TGTGCCAGCACCCCGACAGGGGACCACAATTCACCCCTCCACTTT
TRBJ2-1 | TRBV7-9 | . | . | CASSLGTEYNEQFF | TGTGCCAGCAGCTTAGGGACAGAATACAATGAGCAGTTCTTC
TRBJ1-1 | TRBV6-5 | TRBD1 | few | CASSYGTGANTEAFF | TGTGCCAGCAGTTATGGGACAGGGGCTAACACTGAAGCTTTCTTT
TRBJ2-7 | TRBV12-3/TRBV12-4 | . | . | CASSLSVGGGLDEQYF | TGTGCCAGCAGTTTAAGTGTTGGGGGAGGATTGGACGAGCAGTACTTC
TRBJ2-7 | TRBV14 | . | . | CASSYRVAGQGYEQYF | TGTGCCAGCAGCTACCGCGTGGCAGGGCAAGGCTACGAGCAGTACTTC
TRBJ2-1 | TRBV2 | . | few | CASSEAVPGAYNEQFF | TGTGCCAGCAGTGAGGCGGTGCCAGGGGCCTACAATGAGCAGTTCTTC
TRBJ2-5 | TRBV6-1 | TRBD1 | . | CASSGDRVGETQYF | TGTGCCAGCAGTGGGGACAGGGTAGGGGAGACCCAGTACTTC
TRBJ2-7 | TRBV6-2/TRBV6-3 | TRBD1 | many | CASRKATGGSYEQYF | TGTGCCAGCCGAAAAGCGACAGGGGGCTCCTACGAGCAGTACTTC
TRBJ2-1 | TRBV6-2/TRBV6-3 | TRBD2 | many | CASSYQREVEQFF | TGTGCCAGCAGTTACCAGCGGGAGGTTGAGCAGTTCTTC
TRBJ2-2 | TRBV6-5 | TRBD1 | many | CASSTTQGMGTGELFF | TGTGCCAGCAGTACTACACAGGGGATGGGCACCGGGGAGCTGTTTTTT
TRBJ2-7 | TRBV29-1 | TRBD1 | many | CSVGDRVTYEQYF | TGCAGCGTGGGGGACAGGGTCACCTACGAGCAGTACTTC
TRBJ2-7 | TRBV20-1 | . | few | CSASRTTFYEQYF | TGCAGTGCTTCGCGGACGACATTCTACGAGCAGTACTTC
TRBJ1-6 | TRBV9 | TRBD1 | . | CASSPRDRAHNSPLHF | TGTGCCAGCAGCCCCCGGGACAGGGCCCATAATTCACCCCTCCACTTT
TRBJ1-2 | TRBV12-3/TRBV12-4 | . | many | CASSPGTHPGYTF | TGTGCCAGCAGCCCTGGGACCCACCCGGGCTACACCTTC
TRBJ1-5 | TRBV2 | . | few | CASRKGGNQPQHF | TGTGCCAGCCGCAAGGGGGGTAATCAGCCCCAGCATTTT
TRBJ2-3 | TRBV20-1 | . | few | CSAPMGQDSTDTQYF | TGCAGTGCTCCCATGGGCCAGGATAGCACAGATACGCAGTATTTT
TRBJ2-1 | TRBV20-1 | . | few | CSAWVWRERNNEQFF | TGCAGTGCATGGGTCTGGCGGGAAAGAAACAATGAGCAGTTCTTC
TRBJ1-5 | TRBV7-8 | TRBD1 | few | CASSNTGGQPQHF | TGTGCCAGCAGCAACACAGGGGGTCAGCCCCAGCATTTT
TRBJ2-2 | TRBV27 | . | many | CASSSMASRIVTGELFF | TGTGCCAGCAGTTCTATGGCCAGCCGGATCGTCACCGGGGAGCTGTTTTTT
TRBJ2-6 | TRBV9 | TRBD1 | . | CASSVATRGQPASGANVLTF | TGTGCCAGCAGCGTAGCTACGAGGGGACAGCCAGCCTCTGGGGCCAACGTCCTGACTTTC
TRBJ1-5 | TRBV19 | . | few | CASSAPGTPNQPQHF | TGTGCCAGTAGTGCACCCGGGACACCCAATCAGCCCCAGCATTTT
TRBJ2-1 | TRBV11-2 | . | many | CASSLVPTLGNHNEQFF | TGTGCCAGCAGCTTAGTACCCACCCTCGGGAATCACAATGAGCAGTTCTTC
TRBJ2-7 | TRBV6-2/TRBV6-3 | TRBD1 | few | CASSPSPGTGGSNF | TGTGCCAGCAGTCCATCGCCGGGGACAGGAGGCTCGAACTTC
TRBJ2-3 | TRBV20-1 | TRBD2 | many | CSAPPGLHSYTQYF | TGCAGTGCGCCTCCGGGACTACATTCGTATACGCAGTATTTT
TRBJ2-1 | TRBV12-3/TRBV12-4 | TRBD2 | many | CASSLATGLVNEQFF | TGTGCCAGCAGTTTAGCCACGGGACTAGTGAATGAGCAGTTCTTC
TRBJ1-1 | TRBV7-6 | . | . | CASSLGYRTEAFF | TGTGCCAGCAGCTTAGGGTATAGGACTGAAGCTTTCTTT
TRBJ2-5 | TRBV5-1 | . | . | CASSIGDPGTQYF | TGCGCCAGCAGCATAGGGGACCCGGGGACCCAGTACTTC
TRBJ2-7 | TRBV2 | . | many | CASSVGDEQYF | TGTGCCAGCAGTGTGGGGGACGAGCAGTACTTC